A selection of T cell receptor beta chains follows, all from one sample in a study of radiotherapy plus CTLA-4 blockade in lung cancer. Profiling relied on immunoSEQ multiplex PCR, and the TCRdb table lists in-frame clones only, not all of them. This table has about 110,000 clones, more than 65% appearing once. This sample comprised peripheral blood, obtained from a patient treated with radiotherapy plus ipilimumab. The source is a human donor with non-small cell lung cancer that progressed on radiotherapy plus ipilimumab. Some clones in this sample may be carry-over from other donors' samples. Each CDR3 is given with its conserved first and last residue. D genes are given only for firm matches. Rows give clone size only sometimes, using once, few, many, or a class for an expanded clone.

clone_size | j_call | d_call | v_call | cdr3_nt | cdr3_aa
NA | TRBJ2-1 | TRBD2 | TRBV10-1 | TGCGCCAGCAGACTAGCGGGGGGGCCCGACAATGAGCAGTTCTTC | CASRLAGGPDNEQFF
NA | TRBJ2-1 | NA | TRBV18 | TGTGCCAGCTCACCGGTTGGGGTGGACAATGAGCAGTTCTTC | CASSPVGVDNEQFF
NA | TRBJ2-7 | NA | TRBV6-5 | TGTGCCAGCAGTTACTCGCCCGGGGGGCAGTACGAGCAGTACTTC | CASSYSPGGQYEQYF
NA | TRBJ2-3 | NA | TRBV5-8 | TGTGCCGGCAGCATAGGGCCAGGCACAGATACGCAGTATTTT | CAGSIGPGTDTQYF
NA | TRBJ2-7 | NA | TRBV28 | TGTGCCAGCAGAACAGGGGGGGGCTATGACGAGCAGTACTTC | CASRTGGGYDEQYF
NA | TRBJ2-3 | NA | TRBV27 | TGTGCCAGTGGGGCGTCCTCTAGCACAGATACGCAGTATTTT | CASGASSSTDTQYF
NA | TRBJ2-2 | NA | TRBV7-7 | TGTGCTAGCAGCCCTCTAACAGGGAACACCGGGGAGCTGTTTTTT | CASSPLTGNTGELFF
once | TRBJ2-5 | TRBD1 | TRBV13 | TGTGCCAGCAGCCTACCAGGGGGCGGAGAGACCCAGTACTTC | CASSLPGGGETQYF
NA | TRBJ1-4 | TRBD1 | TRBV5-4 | TGTGCCAGCAGCTTTCGACAGGGGGGTATTTTCGGTGAAAAACTGTTTTTT | CASSFRQGGIFGEKLFF
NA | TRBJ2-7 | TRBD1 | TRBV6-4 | TGTGCCAGCAGCGACAGGGATTACTGTTACGAGCAGTACTTC | CASSDRDYCYEQYF
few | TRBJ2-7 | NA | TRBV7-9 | TGTGCCAGCAGCGCACAACCCCAGTACTTC | CASSAQPQYF
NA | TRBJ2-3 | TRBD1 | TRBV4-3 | TGCGCCAGCAGCGACAGGGGGACCACAGATACGCAGTATTTT | CASSDRGTTDTQYF
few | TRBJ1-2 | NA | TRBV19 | TGTGCCAGTAGAGTCGCCAGGGGCGAGTATGGCTACACCTTC | CASRVARGEYGYTF
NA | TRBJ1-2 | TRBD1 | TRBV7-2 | TGTGCCAGCAGCTTAGAAGGGGGCAGGGGCTATGGCTACACCTTC | CASSLEGGRGYGYTF
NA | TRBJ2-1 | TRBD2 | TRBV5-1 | TGCGCCAGCAGTCCAACAGGACTAGACAATGAGCAGTTCTTC | CASSPTGLDNEQFF
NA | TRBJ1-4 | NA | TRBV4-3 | TGCGCCAGCAGCCAGTCCCCGCAAGGGGCGTTAAGTGAAAAACTGTTTTTT | CASSQSPQGALSEKLFF
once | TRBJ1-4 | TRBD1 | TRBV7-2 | TGTGCCAGCAGCTTCCTTGCAGGGGGTGAAAAACTGTTTTTT | CASSFLAGGEKLFF
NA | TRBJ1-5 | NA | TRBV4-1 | TGCGCCAGCAGCCAAGAATTCGGACGGATCAATCAGCCCCAGCATTTT | CASSQEFGRINQPQHF
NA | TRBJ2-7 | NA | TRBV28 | TGTGCCAGCAGTTTAGACCCTAGGAGCTCCTACGAGCAGTACTTC | CASSLDPRSSYEQYF
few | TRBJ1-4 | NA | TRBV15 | TGTGCCACCACCCCGGGTCGACAGGATAATGAAAAACTGTTTTTT | CATTPGRQDNEKLFF
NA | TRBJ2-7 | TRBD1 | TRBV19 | TGTGCCAGTAGTAGGACAGGGTACATGTCCTACGAGCAGTACTTC | CASSRTGYMSYEQYF
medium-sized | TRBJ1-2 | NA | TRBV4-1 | TGCGCCAGCAGCCGGGGACGGGTGGATGGCTACACCTTC | CASSRGRVDGYTF
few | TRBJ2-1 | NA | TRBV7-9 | TGTGCCAGCAGCCCGGCACGGGGGCCGCCTTACAATGAGCAGTTCTTC | CASSPARGPPYNEQFF
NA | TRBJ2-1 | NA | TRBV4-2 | TGTGCCAGCAGCCAAGGGCCTGACAATGAGCAGTTCTTC | CASSQGPDNEQFF
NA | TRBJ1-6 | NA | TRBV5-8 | TGTGCCAGCAGCCCCTGGGGGTCCCCAACTAATTCACCCCTCCACTTT | CASSPWGSPTNSPLHF
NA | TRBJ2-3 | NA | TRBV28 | TGTGCCAGCAGTTTGAAGGCAGGTCGGCCAGGTACAGATACGCAGTATTTT | CASSLKAGRPGTDTQYF
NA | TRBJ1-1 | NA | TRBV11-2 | TGTGCCAGCAGTCTTGCGGGGCCAACTGAAGCTTTCTTT | CASSLAGPTEAFF
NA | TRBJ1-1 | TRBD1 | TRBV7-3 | TGTGCCAGCAGCTCTCTCACAGGGGGGCAGGGGGCCCCTGAAGCTTTCTTT | CASSSLTGGQGAPEAFF
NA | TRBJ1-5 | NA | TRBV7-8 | TGTGCCAGCAGCTTATCATGGGGGGCGCTTGCTCAAGGTCAGCCCCAGCATTTT | CASSLSWGALAQGQPQHF
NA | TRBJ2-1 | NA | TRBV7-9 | TGTGCCAGCAGCCGGGACACCAGCTACAATGAGCAGTTCTTC | CASSRDTSYNEQFF
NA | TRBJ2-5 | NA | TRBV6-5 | TGTGCCAGCAGACGCGGGCCGGGACAATGGTACTTC | CASRRGPGQWYF
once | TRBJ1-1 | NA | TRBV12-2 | TGTGCAAGTCGCTTAGCTGCAGGGGAGGACACTGAGGCTTTCTTT | CASRLAAGEDTEAFF
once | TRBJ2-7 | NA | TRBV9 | TGTGCCAGCAGCGCTCGGGATGGGGACCGATCCTACGAGCAGTACTTC | CASSARDGDRSYEQYF
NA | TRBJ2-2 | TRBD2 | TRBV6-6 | TGTGCCAGCAGTAATACGGGGGGGCCTACCGGGGAGCTGTTTTTT | CASSNTGGPTGELFF
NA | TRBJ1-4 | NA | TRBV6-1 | TGTGCCAGCAGCACCGCGGACACCGTTTTTGAAAAACTGTTTTTT | CASSTADTVFEKLFF
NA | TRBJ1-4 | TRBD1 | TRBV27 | TGTGCCAGCAATTTTCAGGGGGCTAATGAAAAACTGTTTTTT | CASNFQGANEKLFF
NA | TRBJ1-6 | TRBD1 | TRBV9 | TGTGCCAGCAGCGCCGGACAGGGGGCAAATTCACCCCTCCACTTT | CASSAGQGANSPLHF
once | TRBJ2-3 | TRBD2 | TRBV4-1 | TGCGCCAGCAGCCAACCCTTGACTAGCGGGGGCACAGATACGCAGTATTTT | CASSQPLTSGGTDTQYF
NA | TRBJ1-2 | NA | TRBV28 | TGTGCCAGCCTACAGCGTTTCTATGGCTACACCTTC | CASLQRFYGYTF
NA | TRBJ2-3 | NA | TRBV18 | TGTGCCAGCTCACTACTTTTCGGCGGGGATGGCACAGATACGCAGTATTTT | CASSLLFGGDGTDTQYF
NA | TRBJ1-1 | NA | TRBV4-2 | TGTGCCAGCAGCCAAGAACGGTTGAACACTGAAGCTTTCTTC | CASSQERLNTEAFF
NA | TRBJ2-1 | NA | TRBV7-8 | TGTGCCAGCAGCCCTCCTCTACAGGGATTCTACAATGAGCAGTTCTTC | CASSPPLQGFYNEQFF
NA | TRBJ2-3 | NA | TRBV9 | TGTGCCAGCGGGGGAAACACAGATACGCAGTATTTT | CASGGNTDTQYF
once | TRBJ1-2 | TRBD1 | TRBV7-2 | TGTGCCAGCAGCTTAGGACAGGGGGATTACTATGGCTACACCTTC | CASSLGQGDYYGYTF
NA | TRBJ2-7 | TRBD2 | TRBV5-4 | TGTGCCAGCAGCTTGGATTCCGGGGGGTTCAAGTCGAAGTACTTC | CASSLDSGGFKSKYF
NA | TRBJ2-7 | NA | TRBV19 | TGTGCCAGTAGTACCGAACCGGGACATCGCTACGAGCAGTACTTC | CASSTEPGHRYEQYF
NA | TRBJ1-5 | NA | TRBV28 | TGTGCCAGCAGTTTAGCAGACTATAGCAATCAGCCCCAGCATTTT | CASSLADYSNQPQHF
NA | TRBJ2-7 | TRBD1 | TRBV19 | TGTGCCAGTAGTCCGGTGGAAGGACAGGGTTTCGAGCAGTACTTC | CASSPVEGQGFEQYF
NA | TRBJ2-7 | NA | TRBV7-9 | TGTGCCAGCAGCTCTCCTCTAGGGACCGGGACCCATCTCGCATACGAGCAGTACTTC | CASSSPLGTGTHLAYEQYF
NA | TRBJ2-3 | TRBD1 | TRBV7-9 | TGTGCCAGCAGCACCGGGACAGGGCAAACAGATACGCAGTATTTT | CASSTGTGQTDTQYF
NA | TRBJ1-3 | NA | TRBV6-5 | TGTGCCAGCAGCTTCGGGCCCAGCTCTGGAAACACCATATATTTT | CASSFGPSSGNTIYF
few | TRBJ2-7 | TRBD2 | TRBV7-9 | TGTGCCAGCAGCTTAGGTCTTAGCGGGGCCACAGCCTACGAGCAGTACTTC | CASSLGLSGATAYEQYF
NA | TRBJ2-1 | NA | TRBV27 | TGTGCCAGCAGTTTATTGTCACTGCCGCGGGTCTTC | CASSLLSLPRVF
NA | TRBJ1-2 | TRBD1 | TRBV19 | TGTGCCAGTAGTGTCGGGACAGGGGGCGCACACTATGGCTACACCTTC | CASSVGTGGAHYGYTF
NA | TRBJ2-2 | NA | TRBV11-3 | TGTGCCAGCAGCTTGGGGACTGTCACCGGGGAGCTGTTTTTT | CASSLGTVTGELFF
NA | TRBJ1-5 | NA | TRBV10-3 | TGTGCCATCAGTGTAGGCAGGGTGGGACCCCAGCATTTT | CAISVGRVGPQHF
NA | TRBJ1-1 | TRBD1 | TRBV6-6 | TGTGCCAGCAGTCCAACTACGGGACAGCAGAACACTGAAGCTTTCTTT | CASSPTTGQQNTEAFF